This record concerns one TCR beta chain sequence. No antigen is known for it. The source of the sample is a study of blood T cells in healthy people across ages. Findings and caveats of the study: Diversity was estimated from one million T cells, and these estimates were considered underestimates.

Sample-barcoded 5' priming and a J-beta primer mix drove a second PCR of 7 to 11 cycles. Per-sample output comprised a minimum of 3 million paired-end reads containing CDR3. Each CDR3 protein is one row after TCRdb ran MiXCR on the 5' RACE reads. The profile shows over 1,500,000 distinct CDR3 sequences, around 42% of them singletons. Germline V gene data show CDR1 as MNHEY and CDR2 as SVGAGI. The V and J ends lost 5 bases and 9 bases, in that order; junction bases with no gene match: 5. The CDR3 has 14 residues. The sequence was collected from a human donor in good health. Sequencing was done on a sample of blood. V usage is TRBV6-5 and J usage is TRBJ1-6; 9 bases fit TRBD1. For the CDR3, the DNA is TGTGCCAGCAGTCCGGGACAGGGTACTTCACCCCTCCACTTT. This gives the protein CASSPGQGTSPLHF.